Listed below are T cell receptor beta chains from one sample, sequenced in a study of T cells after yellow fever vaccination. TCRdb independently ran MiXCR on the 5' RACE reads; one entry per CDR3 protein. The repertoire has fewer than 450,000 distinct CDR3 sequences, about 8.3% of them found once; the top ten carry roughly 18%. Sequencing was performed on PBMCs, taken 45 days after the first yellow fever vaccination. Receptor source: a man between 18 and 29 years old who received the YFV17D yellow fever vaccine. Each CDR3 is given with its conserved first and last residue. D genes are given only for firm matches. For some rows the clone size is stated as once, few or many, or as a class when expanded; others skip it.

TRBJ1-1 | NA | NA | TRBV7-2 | TGTGCCAGCAGCTTAGTTGGTCCGGTGGTAGCTGAAGCTTTCTTT | CASSLVGPVVAEAFF
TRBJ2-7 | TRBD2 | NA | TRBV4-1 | TGCGCCAGCAGCCCAGCAGGAGCGGGGGGGCCTTCCGCCTACGAGCAGTACTTC | CASSPAGAGGPSAYEQYF
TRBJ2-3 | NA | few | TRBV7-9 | TGTGCCAGCAGCAACAGGGCAGGCACGCAGTATTTT | CASSNRAGTQYF
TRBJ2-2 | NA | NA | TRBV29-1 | TGCAGCGTTGCGAGGACAGAGAACACCGGGGAGCTGTTTTTT | CSVARTENTGELFF
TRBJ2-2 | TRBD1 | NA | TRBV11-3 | TGTGCCAGCAGGCACCGGGACAGGGGTAACACCGGGGAGCTGTTTTTT | CASRHRDRGNTGELFF
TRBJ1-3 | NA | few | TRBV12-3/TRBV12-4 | TGTGCCAGCAGTCCCTACGGTGGAGGGGTGAACACCATATATTTT | CASSPYGGGVNTIYF
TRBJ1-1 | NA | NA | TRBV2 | TGTGCCAGCAATTGGCAGGTCACTGAAGCTTTCTTT | CASNWQVTEAFF
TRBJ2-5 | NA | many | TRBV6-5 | TGTGCCAGCAGTTACGCAAGGGCCTTAGGGGAGACCCAGTACTTC | CASSYARALGETQYF
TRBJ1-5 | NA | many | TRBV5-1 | TGCGCCAGCCCGAGGGCTCCATCCCCTCAGCCCCAGCATTTT | CASPRAPSPQPQHF
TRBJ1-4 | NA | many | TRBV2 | TGTGCCAGCAGTGAAGGGGAAAAACTGTTTTTT | CASSEGEKLFF
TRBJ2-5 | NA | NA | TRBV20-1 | TGCAGTGCGGGGTTCGTGGGGCGTGAGACCCAGTACTTC | CSAGFVGRETQYF
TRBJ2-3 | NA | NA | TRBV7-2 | TGTGCCAGCAGCTCCTTTAGCACAGATACGCAGTATTTT | CASSSFSTDTQYF
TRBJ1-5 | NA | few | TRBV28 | TGTGCCAGCAGTTTCATTTGGGGCCCACAGGATACCCTGAGCAATCAGCCCCAGCATTTT | CASSFIWGPQDTLSNQPQHF
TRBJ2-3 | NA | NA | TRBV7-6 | TGTGCCAGCAGCTTAGGATTTTGGGATACAGATACGCAGTATTTT | CASSLGFWDTDTQYF
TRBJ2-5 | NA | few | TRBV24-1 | TGTGCCACCAGTGATTTGGCGAGAGAGACCCAGTACTTC | CATSDLARETQYF
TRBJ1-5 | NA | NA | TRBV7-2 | TGTGCCAGCAGCCCGCCGGGGGGAAGGCAGCCCCAGCATTTT | CASSPPGGRQPQHF
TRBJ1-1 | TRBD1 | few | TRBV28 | TGTGCCAGCAGCCGACCAGACAGGGTGAACACTGAAGCTTTCTTT | CASSRPDRVNTEAFF
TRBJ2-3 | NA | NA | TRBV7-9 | TGTGCCAGCAGCCCGAAGGGACATCCTTTTACGCAGTATTTT | CASSPKGHPFTQYF